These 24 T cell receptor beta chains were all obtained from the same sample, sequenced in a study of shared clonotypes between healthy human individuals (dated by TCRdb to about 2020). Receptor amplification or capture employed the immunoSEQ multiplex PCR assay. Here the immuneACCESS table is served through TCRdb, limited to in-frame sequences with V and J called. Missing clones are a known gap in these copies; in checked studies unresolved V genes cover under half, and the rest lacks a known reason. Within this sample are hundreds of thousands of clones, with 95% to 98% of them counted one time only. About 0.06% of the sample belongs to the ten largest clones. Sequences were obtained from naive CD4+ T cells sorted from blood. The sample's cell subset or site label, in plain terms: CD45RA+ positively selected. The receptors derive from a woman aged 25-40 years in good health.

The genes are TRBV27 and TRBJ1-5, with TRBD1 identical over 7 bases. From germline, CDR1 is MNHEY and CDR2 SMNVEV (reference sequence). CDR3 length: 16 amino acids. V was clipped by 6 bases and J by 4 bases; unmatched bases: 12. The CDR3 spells CASRRNYRGGNQPQHF. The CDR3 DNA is TGTGCCAGCAGGCGGAATTACAGGGGAGGGAATCAGCCCCAGCATTTT.

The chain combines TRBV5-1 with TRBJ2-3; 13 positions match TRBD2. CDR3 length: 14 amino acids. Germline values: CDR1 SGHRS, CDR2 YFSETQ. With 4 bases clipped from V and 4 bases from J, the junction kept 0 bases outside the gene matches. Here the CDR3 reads CASSTSGRADTQYF. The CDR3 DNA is TGCGCCAGCAGCACTAGCGGGAGGGCAGATACGCAGTATTTT.

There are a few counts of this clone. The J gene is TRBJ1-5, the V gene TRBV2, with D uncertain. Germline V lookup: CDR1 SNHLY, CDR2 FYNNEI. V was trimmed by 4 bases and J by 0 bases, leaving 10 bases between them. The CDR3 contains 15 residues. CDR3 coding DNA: TGTGCCAGCAGTGGGGAGGGTTATAGCAATCAGCCCCAGCATTTT. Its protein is CASSGEGYSNQPQHF.

CDR3 coding DNA: TGTGCCAGCAGCTCCGAGCGGGTAACTAGCACAGATACGCAGTATTTT. This codes for CASSSERVTSTDTQYF. The rearrangement joins TRBV11-2 to TRBJ2-3; tentatively, D is TRBD2 (6 bases). In germline, CDR1 is SGHAT, CDR2 FQNNGV. This CDR3 is 16 amino acids long. V dropped 4 bases and J dropped 0 bases, with 14 bases sitting between them.

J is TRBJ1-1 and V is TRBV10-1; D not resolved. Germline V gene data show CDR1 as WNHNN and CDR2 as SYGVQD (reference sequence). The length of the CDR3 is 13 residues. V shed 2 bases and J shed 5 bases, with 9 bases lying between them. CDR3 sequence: CASSEGGRTEAFF. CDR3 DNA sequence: TGCGCCAGCAGTGAGGGAGGTAGGACTGAAGCTTTCTTT.

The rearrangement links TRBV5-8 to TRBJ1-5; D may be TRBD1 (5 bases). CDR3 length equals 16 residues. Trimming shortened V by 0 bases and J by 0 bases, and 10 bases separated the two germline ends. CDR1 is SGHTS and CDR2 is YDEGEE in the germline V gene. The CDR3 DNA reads TGTGCCAGCAGCTTGGGACGGGGGTATAGCAATCAGCCCCAGCATTTT. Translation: CASSLGRGYSNQPQHF.

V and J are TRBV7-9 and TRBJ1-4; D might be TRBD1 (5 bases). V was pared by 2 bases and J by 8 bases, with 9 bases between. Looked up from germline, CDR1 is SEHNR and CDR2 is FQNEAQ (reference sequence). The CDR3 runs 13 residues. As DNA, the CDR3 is TGTGCCAGCAGCTTACATGGGGACGAAAAACTGTTTTTT. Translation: CASSLHGDEKLFF.

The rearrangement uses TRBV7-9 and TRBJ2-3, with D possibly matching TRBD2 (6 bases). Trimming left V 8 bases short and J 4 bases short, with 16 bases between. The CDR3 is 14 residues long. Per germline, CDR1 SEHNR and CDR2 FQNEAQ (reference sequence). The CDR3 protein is CASSWRRAPDTQYF. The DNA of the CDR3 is TGTGCCAGCTCCTGGCGGAGGGCCCCAGATACGCAGTATTTT.

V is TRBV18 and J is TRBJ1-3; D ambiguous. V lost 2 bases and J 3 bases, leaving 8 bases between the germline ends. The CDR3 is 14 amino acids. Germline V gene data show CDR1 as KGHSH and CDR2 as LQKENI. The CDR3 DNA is TGTGCCAGCTCACCAGGGTCAGTTGGAAACACCATATATTTT. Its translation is CASSPGSVGNTIYF.

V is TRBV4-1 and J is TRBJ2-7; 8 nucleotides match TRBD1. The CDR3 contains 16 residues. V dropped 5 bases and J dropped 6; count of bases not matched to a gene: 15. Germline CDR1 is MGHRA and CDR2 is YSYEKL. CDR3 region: CASSDRGGDPIGEQYF. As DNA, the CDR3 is TGCGCCAGCAGCGACAGGGGTGGGGACCCTATTGGCGAGCAGTACTTC.

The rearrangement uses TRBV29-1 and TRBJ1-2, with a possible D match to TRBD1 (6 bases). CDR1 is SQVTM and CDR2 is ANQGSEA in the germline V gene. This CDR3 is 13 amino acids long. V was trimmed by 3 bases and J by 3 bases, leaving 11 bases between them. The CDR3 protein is CSVDIQGDYGYTF. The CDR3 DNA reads TGCAGCGTTGATATACAGGGTGACTATGGCTACACCTTC. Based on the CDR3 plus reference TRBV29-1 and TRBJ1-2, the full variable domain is SAVISQKPSRDICQRGTSLTIQCQVDSQVTMMFWYRQQPGQSLTLIATANQGSEATYESGFVIDKFPISRPNLTFSTLTVSNMSPEDSSIYLCSVDIQGDYGYTFGSGTRLTVV.

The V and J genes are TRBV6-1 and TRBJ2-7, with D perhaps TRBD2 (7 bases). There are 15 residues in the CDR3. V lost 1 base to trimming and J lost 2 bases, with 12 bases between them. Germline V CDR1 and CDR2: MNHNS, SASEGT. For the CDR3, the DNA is TGTGCCAGCAGTGAAGTGAGCGGGACAACCTACGAGCAGTACTTC. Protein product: CASSEVSGTTYEQYF.

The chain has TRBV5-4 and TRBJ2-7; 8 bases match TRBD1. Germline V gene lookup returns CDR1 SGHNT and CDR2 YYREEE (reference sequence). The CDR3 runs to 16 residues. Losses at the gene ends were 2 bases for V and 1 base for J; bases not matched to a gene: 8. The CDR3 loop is CASSLGGRGPSYEQYF. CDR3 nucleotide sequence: TGTGCCAGCAGCTTAGGGGGCAGGGGGCCTTCCTACGAGCAGTACTTC.

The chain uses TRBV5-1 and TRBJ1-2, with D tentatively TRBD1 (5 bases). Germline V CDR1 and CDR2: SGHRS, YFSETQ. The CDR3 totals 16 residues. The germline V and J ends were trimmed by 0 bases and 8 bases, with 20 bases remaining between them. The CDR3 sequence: CASSLGASRGRGGYTF. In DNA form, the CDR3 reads TGCGCCAGCAGCTTGGGGGCTTCACGAGGGAGGGGAGGCTACACCTTC.

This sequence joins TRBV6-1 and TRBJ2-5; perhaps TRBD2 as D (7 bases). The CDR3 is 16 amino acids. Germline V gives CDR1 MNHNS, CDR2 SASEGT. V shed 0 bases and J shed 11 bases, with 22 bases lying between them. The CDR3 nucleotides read TGTGCCAGCAGTGAAGCCACTTCGACGGGGGGCGGAGAGCAGTACTTC. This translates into CASSEATSTGGGEQYF.

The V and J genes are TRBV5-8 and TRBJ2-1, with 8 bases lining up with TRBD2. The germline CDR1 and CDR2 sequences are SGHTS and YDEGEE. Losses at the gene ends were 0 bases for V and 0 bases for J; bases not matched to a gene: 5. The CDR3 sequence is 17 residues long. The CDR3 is CASSLVLAEPSYNEQFF. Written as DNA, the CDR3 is TGTGCCAGCAGCTTGGTACTAGCGGAACCCTCCTACAATGAGCAGTTCTTC.

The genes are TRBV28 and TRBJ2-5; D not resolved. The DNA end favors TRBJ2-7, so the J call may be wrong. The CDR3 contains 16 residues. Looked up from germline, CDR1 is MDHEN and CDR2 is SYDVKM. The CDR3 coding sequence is TGTGCCAGCAGTTTCCCCGCAGGAGACCTCTCCTACGAGCAGTACTTC. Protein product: CASSFPAGDLSYEQYF.

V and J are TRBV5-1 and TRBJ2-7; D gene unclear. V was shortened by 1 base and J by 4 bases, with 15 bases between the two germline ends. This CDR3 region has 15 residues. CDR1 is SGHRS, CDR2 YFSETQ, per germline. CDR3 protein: CASSLSWAELYEQYF. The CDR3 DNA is TGCGCCAGCAGCTTGAGCTGGGCGGAGTTATACGAGCAGTACTTC.

The CDR3 loop is CASSYWDRESEQYF. Here the CDR3 DNA reads TGTGCCAGCAGTTATTGGGACAGGGAAAGCGAGCAGTACTTC. This chain connects TRBV6-5 to TRBJ2-7; TRBD1 matches 9 bases. Germline V gene data show CDR1 as MNHEY and CDR2 as SVGAGI. The CDR3 sequence is 14 residues long. Unmatched junction bases numbered 6, after V lost 3 bases and J lost 6 bases.

The CDR3: CASSPESTEAFF. CDR3 DNA sequence: TGTGCCAGCTCACCAGAGTCCACTGAAGCTTTCTTT. The chain combines TRBV18 with TRBJ1-1; no clear D. The CDR3 loop spans 12 amino acids. Trimming took 2 bases from V and 4 from J, leaving 5 bases between them. Germline CDR1 is KGHSH and CDR2 is LQKENI. The whole variable domain, remainder taken from reference TRBV18 and TRBJ1-1, is NAGVMQNPRHLVRRRGQEARLRCSPMKGHSHVYWYRQLPEEGLKFMVYLQKENIIDESGMPKERFSAEFPKEGPSILRIQQVVRGDSAAYFCASSPESTEAFFGQGTRLTVV.

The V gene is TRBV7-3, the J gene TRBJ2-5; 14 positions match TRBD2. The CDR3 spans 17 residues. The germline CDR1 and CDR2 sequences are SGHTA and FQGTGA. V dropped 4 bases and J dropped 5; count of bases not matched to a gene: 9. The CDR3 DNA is TGTGCCAGCAGCTCGGGACTAGCGGGAGAGGGCTGGGAGACCCAGTACTTC. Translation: CASSSGLAGEGWETQYF.

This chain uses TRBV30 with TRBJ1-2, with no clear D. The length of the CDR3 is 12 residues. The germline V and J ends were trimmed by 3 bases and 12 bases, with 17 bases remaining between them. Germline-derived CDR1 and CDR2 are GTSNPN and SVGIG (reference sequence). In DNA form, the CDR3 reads TGTGCCTGGAGCGGGTCCGGGGAGATGAACACCTTC. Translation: CAWSGSGEMNTF.

CDR3 loop: CASGRNTGELFF. CDR3 bases: TGTGCCAGCGGTAGGAACACCGGGGAGCTGTTTTTT. The rearrangement links TRBV2 to TRBJ2-2; D is ambiguous. The CDR3 length is 12 residues. Trimming removed 8 bases at V and 1 base at J, with 5 bases between. Per germline, CDR1 SNHLY and CDR2 FYNNEI.

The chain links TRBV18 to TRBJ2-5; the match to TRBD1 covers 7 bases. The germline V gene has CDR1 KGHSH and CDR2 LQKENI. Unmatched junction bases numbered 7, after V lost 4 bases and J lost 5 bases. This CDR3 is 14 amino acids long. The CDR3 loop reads CASSRGGVEETQYF. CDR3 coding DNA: TGTGCCAGCTCACGAGGGGGCGTGGAGGAGACCCAGTACTTC.